The 25 T cell receptor beta chains below come from one sample, sequenced in a study of blood T cells in healthy people across ages. A sample-barcoded 5' primer and a J-beta primer mix were used in a second PCR of about 6 to 11 cycles. TCRdb ran MiXCR on the 5' RACE reads and lists one entry per CDR3 protein. The table shows 600,000 to 850,000 distinct CDR3 sequences, with roughly two fifths occurring only once. The sample comprised blood. These receptors came from a woman aged 60-75 years in good health.

The V gene is TRBV4-3, the J gene TRBJ2-4, with TRBD2 matching over 7 bases. CDR3 size: 19 residues. Germline V gene sequence: CDR1 LGHNA, CDR2 YSLEER. V lost 4 bases and J lost 1; bases outside the gene matches: 16. CDR3 sequence: CASSRKRPTSEMAKNIQYF. The CDR3 region has the DNA TGCGCCAGCAGCCGAAAACGGCCCACTAGCGAGATGGCCAAAAACATTCAGTACTTC.

The chain is built from TRBV12-3 or TRBV12-4 and TRBJ2-5; D is uncertain. The V end was cut by 4 bases, the J end by 13 bases, with 13 bases between. The CDR3 is made up of 11 amino acids. The CDR3 region is CASSSLLERYF. CDR3 coding DNA: TGTGCCAGCAGTTCCTTACTTGAGCGGTACTTC.

This clonotype was counted ten times or more. This sequence joins TRBV5-1 and TRBJ2-1, with TRBD2 matching 11 bases. The germline gives CDR1 SGHRS, CDR2 YFSETQ. CDR3 size: 15 residues. The V segment lost 0 bases and the J segment 7 bases; nucleotides outside the gene matches: 3. The CDR3 bases are TGCGCCAGCAGCTTGGCGGGACTAGCGGTAAATGAGCAGTTCTTC. Translation gives CASSLAGLAVNEQFF.

This chain joins TRBV21-1 and TRBJ1-4; TRBD1, the table's D call, lacks a check against the DNA. TRBV21-1 is flagged as a pseudogene. CDR3 length: 17 amino acids. The CDR3 DNA is TGTGCCAGCAGCAAAGGGGCAGGGGGGTCAACTAATGAAAAACTGTTTTTT. Amino acids: CASSKGAGGSTNEKLFF.

This rearrangement joins TRBV29-1 to TRBJ2-4; D possibly uses TRBD1 or TRBD2 (6 bases each). Germline V gene lookup returns CDR1 SQVTM and CDR2 ANQGSEA. V shed 5 bases and J shed 13 bases, with 21 bases lying between them. This CDR3 spans 13 amino acids. The CDR3 coding sequence is TGCAGCGTTCTAGATACAGGGACGGGGGAGCAGTACTTC. This encodes CSVLDTGTGEQYF. The whole variable domain, remainder taken from reference TRBV29-1 and TRBJ2-4, is SAVISQKPSRDICQRGTSLTIQCQVDSQVTMMFWYRQQPGQSLTLIATANQGSEATYESGFVIDKFPISRPNLTFSTLTVSNMSPEDSSIYLCSVLDTGTGEQYFGAGTRLSVL.

Concerning this clonotype itself: One end of the junction is discordant with germline, which a read error may explain. This chain links TRBV7-3 with TRBJ2-4, with 14 nucleotides matching TRBD2. The DNA end favors TRBJ2-7, so the J call may be wrong. The CDR3 contains 18 residues. Germline loops: CDR1 SGHTA, CDR2 FQGTGA. The CDR3 bases are TGTGCCAGCAGCTTAACGGGACTAGCGGGGGCCAACTCCCACGAGCAGTACTTC. This gives the protein CASSLTGLAGANSHEQYF.

This clonotype was recorded at least ten times. CDR3 protein: CSARPKPGLAENAYEQYF. The CDR3 DNA reads TGCAGTGCTAGACCAAAGCCGGGACTAGCGGAAAATGCCTACGAGCAGTACTTC. J is TRBJ2-7 and V is TRBV20-1, with 11 bases matching TRBD2. The CDR3 contains 18 residues. V was clipped by 2 bases and J by 2 bases; unmatched bases: 14. Germline values: CDR1 DFQATT, CDR2 SNEGSKA (reference sequence).

J is TRBJ2-7 and V is TRBV12-3 or TRBV12-4; the D gene is possibly TRBD1 (5 bases). Trimming pared 7 bases from V and 7 bases from J, leaving 20 bases between. CDR3 size: 14 residues. The CDR3 reads CASIVQGAGNEQYF. The CDR3 DNA is TGTGCCAGCATCGTCCAGGGCGCCGGCAATGAGCAGTACTTC.

The chain joins TRBV28 to TRBJ2-3; possibly TRBD2 for D (6 bases). Deletions cut 5 bases from V and 4 bases from J, with 28 bases between. CDR1 MDHEN and CDR2 SYDVKM come from the germline V gene. The CDR3 covers 19 residues. The DNA for the CDR3 is TGTGCCAGCAGTCCTACGGACTACCGGGAGATCGGCTCGGCAGATACGCAGTATTTT. Protein sequence: CASSPTDYREIGSADTQYF.

This sequence joins TRBV5-1 and TRBJ2-1; 8 nucleotides line up with TRBD2. Unmatched junction bases numbered 4, after V lost 0 bases and J lost 2 bases. This CDR3 has 16 amino acids. The V gene's germline CDR1 is SGHRS and CDR2 YFSETQ. The DNA of the CDR3 is TGCGCCAGCAGCTTGGCCGGCGGGGGGACCTACAATGAGCAGTTCTTC. Its protein product is CASSLAGGGTYNEQFF. The whole variable domain, filled in from reference TRBV5-1 and TRBJ2-1, reads KAGVTQTPRYLIKTRGQQVTLSCSPISGHRSVSWYQQTPGQGLQFLFEYFSETQRNKGNFPGRFSGRQFSNSRSEMNVSTLELGDSALYLCASSLAGGGTYNEQFFGPGTRLTVL.

This clonotype has only a few counts. The chain combines TRBV4-3 with TRBJ2-1, with 7 bases lining up with TRBD1. This CDR3 contains 16 residues. The germline CDR1 and CDR2 sequences are LGHNA and YSLEER. With 2 bases clipped from V and 1 base from J, the junction kept 5 bases outside the gene matches. In nucleotides, the CDR3 is TGCGCCAGCAGCCAATCGGCACAGGGGTCCTACAATGAGCAGTTCTTC. Translated, it gives CASSQSAQGSYNEQFF.

V is TRBV6-1 and J is TRBJ1-5, with D possibly matching TRBD1 (6 bases). This CDR3 comprises 15 residues. The V gene lost 6 bases and the J gene lost 3 bases, with 15 bases spanning the gap. From germline, CDR1 is MNHNS and CDR2 SASEGT. CDR3 nucleotides: TGTGCCAGCAGCCCGACAGGACACTTCAATCAGCCCCAGCATTTT. Translation: CASSPTGHFNQPQHF.

The chain links TRBV7-9 to TRBJ2-5; 7 nucleotides match TRBD2. The CDR3 has 17 amino acids. The V segment lost 1 base and the J segment 5 bases; nucleotides outside the gene matches: 13. CDR1 is SEHNR and CDR2 is FQNEAQ in the germline V gene (reference sequence). In DNA form, the CDR3 reads TGTGCCAGCAGCTTAGATCAAGCGGGAAGGAGGAGCGAGACCCAGTACTTC. It yields the protein CASSLDQAGRRSETQYF.

Note on this clonotype: An end of the junction does not agree with germline; a read error may underlie this. The V and J genes are TRBV11-2 and TRBJ2-7; 12 bases map to TRBD2. Looked up from germline, CDR1 is SGHAT and CDR2 is FQNNGV. This CDR3 spans 15 amino acids. The CDR3 coding sequence is TGTGTCAGCAGCTGGACTAGCGGGGTCTCCTACGAGCAGTACTTC. Translation: CVSSWTSGVSYEQYF.

The table lists this clonotype with many counts. The rearrangement joins TRBV7-2 to TRBJ2-7; no firm D call. The CDR3 spans 15 residues. With 0 bases removed from V and 3 bases from J, the gap between germline ends came to 12 bases. Germline values: CDR1 SGHTA, CDR2 FQGNSA. The CDR3, as DNA: TGTGCCAGCAGCTTAGCAACCGGCAGAGACTACGAGCAGTACTTC. Encoded protein: CASSLATGRDYEQYF. The full variable domain, rest sourced from reference TRBV7-2 and TRBJ2-7, is GAGVSQSPSNKVTEKGKDVELRCDPISGHTALYWYRQSLGQGLEFLIYFQGNSAPDKSGLPSDRFSAERTGGSVSTLTIQRTQQEDSAVYLCASSLATGRDYEQYFGPGTRLTVT.

The CDR3 reads CSVPGTVGYEQYF. The CDR3 DNA follows: TGCAGTGTTCCCGGGACAGTGGGCTACGAGCAGTACTTC. The chain joins TRBV20-1 to TRBJ2-4; TRBD1 agrees at 7 bases. The J call is in doubt because the DNA end fits TRBJ2-7 better. The CDR3 contains 13 residues. Germline V gene sequence: CDR1 DFQATT, CDR2 SNEGSKA (reference sequence).

For the CDR3, the DNA is TGCAGTACAAGACCAACCCAGGGGGAGCAGTTCTTC. It is translated as CSTRPTQGEQFF. J is TRBJ2-1 and V is TRBV20-1; perhaps TRBD1 as D (6 bases). The CDR3 consists of 12 residues. Germline V lookup: CDR1 DFQATT, CDR2 SNEGSKA (reference sequence). V gave up 8 bases and J gave up 10 bases, with 18 bases separating them.

The rearrangement joins TRBV5-1 to TRBJ1-1; D may be TRBD1 (5 bases). V dropped 0 bases and J dropped 5 bases, with 14 bases sitting between them. This CDR3 has 15 residues. Per the germline V gene, CDR1 is SGHRS and CDR2 is YFSETQ. Written as DNA, the CDR3 is TGCGCCAGCAGCTTGGCCACGGGGGTTGAAACTGAAGCTTTCTTT. Translating gives CASSLATGVETEAFF.

V and J are TRBV6-4 and TRBJ2-3; 8 positions agree with TRBD2. Unmatched junction bases numbered 0, after V lost 0 bases and J lost 1 base. The germline CDR1 and CDR2 sequences are MRHNA and SNTAGT. This CDR3 has 15 amino acids. CDR3 nucleotides: TGTGCCAGCAGTGACTCTAGCGGGGGCACAGATACGCAGTATTTT. It codes for CASSDSSGGTDTQYF.

This sequence joins TRBV11-2 and TRBJ1-5; D not certain. V lost 2 bases to trimming and J lost 4 bases, with 6 bases between them. This CDR3 contains 13 residues. The germline V gene has CDR1 SGHAT and CDR2 FQNNGV. The CDR3 protein is CASSLWANQPQHF. The CDR3 DNA reads TGTGCCAGCAGCTTATGGGCAAATCAGCCCCAGCATTTT.

In this sample, this clonotype turned up a few times. J is TRBJ2-5 and V is TRBV10-3; the D gene is possibly TRBD2 (6 bases). Trimming removed 7 bases at V and 0 bases at J, with 15 bases between. The CDR3 runs to 15 residues. Germline assignment: CDR1 ENHRY and CDR2 SYGVKD. CDR3 residues: CAINGAGPNQETQYF. The CDR3 bases are TGTGCCATCAACGGCGCGGGACCGAACCAAGAGACCCAGTACTTC.

Note on this clonotype: This may arise from a read error, as a much more abundant clone is one base away. This chain connects TRBV2 to TRBJ2-7; D is unclear. CDR3 size: 12 residues. Germline assignment: CDR1 SNHLY and CDR2 FYNNEI. This CDR3 reads CACSESGYEQYF. DNA for the CDR3: TGTGCCTGCAGCGAGAGTGGCTACGAGCAGTACTTC.

This chain uses TRBV29-1 with TRBJ2-5; 9 bases line up with TRBD2. The CDR3 has 14 residues. CDR1 and CDR2 (germline): SQVTM, ANQGSEA. V was pared by 4 bases and J by 4 bases, with 7 bases of the junction left unmatched. CDR3 nucleotide sequence: TGCAGCGTTGCTGCTGGGACTAGCTTAGAGACCCAGTACTTC. Translating it yields CSVAAGTSLETQYF. Filled out from reference TRBV29-1 and TRBJ2-5, the complete variable domain reads SAVISQKPSRDICQRGTSLTIQCQVDSQVTMMFWYRQQPGQSLTLIATANQGSEATYESGFVIDKFPISRPNLTFSTLTVSNMSPEDSSIYLCSVAAGTSLETQYFGPGTRLLVL.

This clonotype is a singleton in its sample. The chain employs TRBV7-9 and TRBJ2-7; no definite D call. V lost 5 bases, J lost 3 bases, and 11 bases lay in between. Germline assignment: CDR1 SEHNR and CDR2 FQNEAQ (reference sequence). The CDR3 extends over 13 amino acids. The CDR3, as DNA: TGTGCCAGCAGCCCCATGGACGGCTACGAGCAGTACTTC. This codes for CASSPMDGYEQYF.

In its sample, this clonotype was seen once. The chain links TRBV7-9 to TRBJ1-4; TRBD1 matches at 9 bases. CDR3 length: 14 amino acids. Per germline, CDR1 SEHNR and CDR2 FQNEAQ (reference sequence). V was clipped by 5 bases and J by 7 bases; unmatched bases: 5. CDR3 in DNA: TGTGCCAGCAGCGAACGGGACAGGGTTGAAAAACTGTTTTTT. Amino acid sequence: CASSERDRVEKLFF. The full variable domain, rest sourced from reference TRBV7-9 and TRBJ1-4, is DTGVSQNPRHKITKRGQNVTFRCDPISEHNRLYWYRQTLGQGPEFLTYFQNEAQLEKSRLLSDRFSAERPKGSFSTLEIQRTEQGDSAMYLCASSERDRVEKLFFGSGTQLSVL.